Below are 2 T cell receptor beta chains sequenced from a single sample in a study of human thymus T cells. TCRdb keeps only in-frame clones here, not all; method: immunoSEQ multiplex PCR. The sample includes just over 45,000 clones, 85% to 95% of them seen just once. The sequencing input was blood. All receptors derive from a girl under three years old with a congenital heart defect but otherwise immunologically healthy.

V is TRBV27 and J is TRBJ2-3; tentative D call: TRBD2 (7 bases). The germline gives CDR1 MNHEY, CDR2 SMNVEV (reference sequence). This CDR3 is 15 amino acids long. Trimming took off 2 bases at V and 0 bases at J, with 9 bases between the two ends. Written as DNA, the CDR3 is TGTGCCAGCAGTTTAAGGGGGGGGAGCACAGATACGCAGTATTTT. This encodes CASSLRGGSTDTQYF.

This clone was found a few times. The V call is TRBV4-3, the J call TRBJ2-7; no firm D call. CDR1 is LGHNA and CDR2 is YSLEER in the germline V gene. Between the trimmed V and J ends, which lost 0 bases and 3 bases, there was a span of 12 bases. The CDR3 covers 15 residues. The CDR3 DNA is TGCGCCAGCAGCCAAGATCCAAACTTGAACTACGAGCAGTACTTC. Translating it yields CASSQDPNLNYEQYF.